The 18 T cell receptor beta chains given below trace back to one sample, sequenced in a study of blood T cell repertoires in COVID-19. Profiling relied on immunoSEQ multiplex PCR, and the TCRdb table lists in-frame clones only, not all of them. The sample records roughly 190,000 clones, approximately 90% being singletons. Sequences were obtained from peripheral blood. Every receptor here comes from a man aged 60 to 69 with active or convalescent COVID-19.

This chain links TRBV3-1 (or the pseudogene TRBV3-2) with TRBJ2-7; no clear D. CDR1 is LGHDT and CDR2 is YNNKEL in the germline V gene (reference sequence). This CDR3 comprises 12 residues. V lost 4 bases and J lost 1, with 5 bases in between. The CDR3 nucleotides are TGTGCCAGCAGCCTCCGGTCCTACGAGCAGTACTTC. Amino acid sequence: CASSLRSYEQYF.

This clone was seen only a few times. The chain has TRBV5-6 and TRBJ2-3; perhaps TRBD2 as D (5 bases). CDR1 is SGHDT and CDR2 is YYEEEE in the germline V gene. This CDR3 has 14 amino acids. V lost 1 base and J 3 bases, leaving 9 bases between the germline ends. Written as DNA, the CDR3 is TGTGCCAGCAGCTTGTTCGGGGTGACAGATACGCAGTATTTT. Its translation is CASSLFGVTDTQYF.

The J gene is TRBJ2-3, the V gene TRBV10-3; D possibly corresponds to TRBD2 (6 bases). The CDR3 runs to 13 residues. The ends were cut back, 8 bases at V and 4 bases at J, with 13 bases in the middle. The germline V gene encodes CDR1 ENHRY and CDR2 SYGVKD. The CDR3 protein is CAIGRDSPDTQYF. The CDR3 DNA reads TGTGCCATCGGACGGGACTCACCAGATACGCAGTATTTT.

The chain carries TRBV6-1 and TRBJ2-2, with TRBD2 matching over 11 bases. V trimming: 0 bases; J trimming: 7 bases; junction bases outside the gene matches: 1. The CDR3 has 15 amino acids. Looked up from germline, CDR1 is MNHNS and CDR2 is SASEGT. CDR3 sequence reads: CASSEALAGVGELFF. CDR3 nucleotide sequence: TGTGCCAGCAGTGAAGCACTAGCGGGGGTCGGGGAGCTGTTTTTT.

The chain recombines TRBV9 with TRBJ2-3; D gene ambiguous. From germline, CDR1 is SGDLS and CDR2 YYNGEE. This CDR3 has 12 residues. V lost 7 bases and J 4 bases, leaving 10 bases between the germline ends. The chain's CDR3 is CASVRWPDTQYF. DNA of the CDR3: TGTGCCAGCGTCAGGTGGCCAGATACGCAGTATTTT.

The rearrangement joins TRBV9 to TRBJ1-6; 7 bases fit TRBD1. This CDR3 is built from 16 residues. Germline V gene lookup returns CDR1 SGDLS and CDR2 YYNGEE. The V and J ends lost 3 bases and 6 bases, in that order; junction bases with no gene match: 9. Written as DNA, the CDR3 is TGTGCCAGCAGCGCGGCTCCGGGACAGACTAATTCACCCCTCCACTTT. It encodes CASSAAPGQTNSPLHF.

Written as DNA, the CDR3 is TGTGCCACCAGCAGCCCTCCCCTTTACAGGGACGAGCAGTACTTC. Translated, it gives CATSSPPLYRDEQYF. The chain employs TRBV15 and TRBJ2-7; a possible D gene is TRBD1 (6 bases). The CDR3 loop spans 15 amino acids. Trimming removed 3 bases at V and 5 bases at J, with 17 bases between. Germline lookup yields CDR1 LNHNV and CDR2 YYDKDF (reference sequence). Variable domain in full (rest from reference TRBV15 and TRBJ2-7): DAMVIQNPRYQVTQFGKPVTLSCSQTLNHNVMYWYQQKSSQAPKLLFHYYDKDFNNEADTPDNFQSRRPNTSFCFLDIRSPGLGDTAMYLCATSSPPLYRDEQYFGPGTRLTVT.

The chain recombines TRBV5-4 with TRBJ2-3, with 9 bases lining up with TRBD1. Trimming removed 3 bases from V and 0 bases from J; junction bases left unmatched: 2. The germline gives CDR1 SGHNT, CDR2 YYREEE (reference sequence). The CDR3 runs to 15 residues. The CDR3 loop is CASSWDRASTDTQYF. CDR3 sequence (DNA): TGTGCCAGCAGCTGGGACAGGGCTAGCACAGATACGCAGTATTTT. Full variable domain (missing parts from reference TRBV5-4 and TRBJ2-3): ETGVTQSPTHLIKTRGQQVTLRCSSQSGHNTVSWYQQALGQGPQFIFQYYREEENGRGNFPPRFSGLQFPNYSSELNVNALELDDSALYLCASSWDRASTDTQYFGPGTRLTVL.

V usage is TRBV5-1 and J usage is TRBJ1-1, with D tentatively TRBD1 (5 bases). The CDR3 contains 14 residues. Germline V lookup: CDR1 SGHRS, CDR2 YFSETQ. Trimming shortened V by 5 bases and J by 7 bases, and 18 bases separated the two germline ends. CDR3 in DNA: TGCGCCAGCAGTCCCCAAGGAGGGGTCGGTGAAGCTTTCTTT. Protein product: CASSPQGGVGEAFF.

The genes are TRBV19 and TRBJ2-3, with D possibly matching TRBD1 (5 bases). The CDR3 runs 14 residues. Trimming stripped 6 bases from V and 0 bases from J, with 10 bases between. CDR1 is LNHDA, CDR2 SQIVND, per germline (reference sequence). This chain's CDR3 is CASRPQESTDTQYF. CDR3 in DNA: TGTGCCAGTAGACCACAGGAGAGCACAGATACGCAGTATTTT. The full variable domain, with the rest looked up from reference TRBV19 and TRBJ2-3, is DGGITQSPKYLFRKEGQNVTLSCEQNLNHDAMYWYRQDPGQGLRLIYYSQIVNDFQKGDIAEGYSVSREKKESFPLTVTSAQKNPTAFYLCASRPQESTDTQYFGPGTRLTVL.

V gene TRBV9 combines with J gene TRBJ1-1, with D maybe TRBD1 (5 bases). Between the trimmed V and J ends, which lost 0 bases and 0 bases, there was a span of 9 bases. Per the germline V gene, CDR1 is SGDLS and CDR2 is YYNGEE. The CDR3 has 15 amino acids. The CDR3 DNA reads TGTGCCAGCAGCGTAGGGGGCATTATGAACACTGAAGCTTTCTTT. Its translation: CASSVGGIMNTEAFF.

The V call is TRBV6-1, the J call TRBJ2-7, with 10 bases aligning to TRBD2. The CDR3 covers 15 residues. CDR1 and CDR2 from the germline V gene are MNHNS and SASEGT. J lost 5 bases, V lost 3 bases, and 7 bases had no gene match. The CDR3 region has the DNA TGTGCCAGCAGTGAGGGTAGCGGGGGGTCCCACGAGCAGTACTTC. Its protein product is CASSEGSGGSHEQYF.

The chain links TRBV5-4 to TRBJ1-6; a possible D gene is TRBD1 (5 bases). V lost 1 base to trimming and J lost 6 bases, with 17 bases between them. Per the germline V gene, CDR1 is SGHNT and CDR2 is YYREEE (reference sequence). This CDR3 region has 17 residues. This chain's CDR3 is CASSLFQGSVFNSPLHF. The CDR3 DNA follows: TGTGCCAGCAGCTTGTTTCAGGGTTCGGTTTTTAATTCACCCCTCCACTTT. Complete variable domain (other parts from reference TRBV5-4 and TRBJ1-6): ETGVTQSPTHLIKTRGQQVTLRCSSQSGHNTVSWYQQALGQGPQFIFQYYREEENGRGNFPPRFSGLQFPNYSSELNVNALELDDSALYLCASSLFQGSVFNSPLHFGNGTRLTVT.

The genes are TRBV2 and TRBJ2-3; TRBD2 might be the D (6 bases). In germline, CDR1 is SNHLY, CDR2 FYNNEI. The CDR3 is 16 residues long. The V and J ends lost 1 base and 6 bases respectively, with 17 bases between them. Here the CDR3 reads CASSEERPGRGDTQYF. As DNA, the CDR3 is TGTGCCAGCAGTGAAGAGCGCCCCGGGAGAGGGGATACGCAGTATTTT.

With regard to this clone: Compared with germline, one end of the junction differs, possibly owing to a read error. This chain connects TRBV6-1 to TRBJ2-1; D is perhaps TRBD2 (6 bases). The CDR3 sequence is 16 residues long. Germline-derived CDR1 and CDR2 are MNHNS and SASEGT. The CDR3 region has the DNA TGTGCCGGCAGTGAAGCTGGCGGGAACTCCTACAATGAGCAGTTCTTC. Its protein product is CAGSEAGGNSYNEQFF.

The table lists this clone with a few counts. The chain carries TRBV19 and TRBJ2-1, with 13 bases fitting TRBD2. Germline V gene sequence: CDR1 LNHDA, CDR2 SQIVND (reference sequence). Losses at the gene ends were 4 bases for V and 3 bases for J; bases not matched to a gene: 6. The CDR3 is made up of 17 amino acids. The CDR3 is CASSTTSGGYFYNEQFF. In DNA, the CDR3 is TGTGCCAGTAGTACGACTAGCGGGGGGTACTTCTACAATGAGCAGTTCTTC.

The chain uses TRBV29-1 and TRBJ2-3; 10 nucleotides agree with TRBD1. Trimming at V came to 4 bases and at J to 2 bases, leaving 3 bases not matched to a gene. Germline V gives CDR1 SQVTM, CDR2 ANQGSEA. This CDR3 comprises 14 residues. CDR3 DNA: TGCAGCGTTGGACAGGGGGCTTACACAGATACGCAGTATTTT. Its protein product is CSVGQGAYTDTQYF.

The CDR3 nucleotides read TGCGCCAGCAGCCTCCGCGCTCCTAGCTCCTACAATGAGCAGTTCTTC. Its translation is CASSLRAPSSYNEQFF. The V and J genes are TRBV4-1 and TRBJ2-1; D ambiguous. Trimming removed 4 bases at V and 0 bases at J, with 13 bases between. Germline CDR1 is MGHRA and CDR2 is YSYEKL. The length of the CDR3 is 16 residues.